This T cell receptor beta chain emerged from a study of type 1 regulatory T cells. Study in general: This in vitro CD4 product, T-allo10, is enriched for Tr1 cells and alloantigen-specific. Study-wide findings and caveats: Compared with non-Tr1 cells, Tr1 cells showed a narrower TCR repertoire.

The CDR3 is made up of 18 amino acids. Trimming cost V 4 bases and J 4 bases; bases outside gene matches: 17. CDR1 SGHRS and CDR2 YFSETQ come from the germline V gene. TCRdb re-derived calls from the reads in MiXCR, one entry per CDR3 protein. Of about 62,000 distinct CDR3 sequences in the sample, 62% were seen once. With respect to this clonotype: Its antigen is undetermined.

The rearrangement joins TRBV5-1 to TRBJ1-1, with TRBD1 identical over 9 bases. The sample taken for sequencing was cultured non-Tr1 T cells, either the whole culture or a sorted T cell fraction (not recorded which). This clonotype originated in a human donor in good health. The CDR3 spells CASSRELLAGTGSTEAFF. As DNA, the CDR3 is TGCGCCAGCAGCCGCGAGTTACTAGCCGGGACAGGGTCCACTGAAGCTTTCTTT.